The rows below give T cell receptor beta chains drawn from one sample of a study of cytomegalovirus exposure and HLA in healthy donors. The table came from immunoSEQ multiplex PCR; TCRdb's copy has only in-frame clones and leaves some out. The sample includes 150,000 to 200,000 clones. The material sequenced was PBMCs. The source of these receptors is a young woman in good health and CMV-seropositive. Each CDR3 is given with its conserved first and last residue. The D gene is left open where the match is weak.

DNA: TGTGCCAGCCGAACGGTTGACAGGGGGCGTTTGAACACTGAAGCTTTCTTT
CDR3: CASRTVDRGRLNTEAFF
V: TRBV27
J: TRBJ1-1
D: TRBD1
length: 17

DNA: TGTGCCAGCAGCTTAGGACTGACTAGCGGGGGTGTAGATACGCAGTATTTT
CDR3: CASSLGLTSGGVDTQYF
V: TRBV11-3
J: TRBJ2-3
D: TRBD2
length: 17

DNA: TGTGCCAGCAGTCCCCGGGGACAGCACTACGAGCAGTACTTC
CDR3: CASSPRGQHYEQYF
V: TRBV6-6
J: TRBJ2-7
D: TRBD1
length: 14

DNA: TGCGCCAGCAGCTTGGCGTCGGGGTCGGGAGAGACCCAGTACTTC
CDR3: CASSLASGSGETQYF
V: TRBV5-1
J: TRBJ2-5
D: NA
length: 15

DNA: TGTGCCAGCTCACCACCGAGTCAGGGCGGTCAGCCCCAGCATTTT
CDR3: CASSPPSQGGQPQHF
V: TRBV18
J: TRBJ1-5
D: NA
length: 15

DNA: TGTGCCAGCAGTTACTCGATGGGAGTGGGTGGGGTTGGCTACACCTTC
CDR3: CASSYSMGVGGVGYTF
V: TRBV6-5
J: TRBJ1-2
D: NA
length: 16

DNA: TGTGCCAGTAGTCAGGTGCAAGAGACCCAGTACTTC
CDR3: CASSQVQETQYF
V: TRBV19
J: TRBJ2-5
D: NA
length: 12

DNA: TGTGCCAGCAGCCTCCTGAAGGCCACAGGGGTGAAGGGAGAAGCTTTCTTT
CDR3: CASSLLKATGVKGEAFF
V: TRBV5-6
J: TRBJ1-1
D: TRBD1
length: 17

DNA: TGTGCCAGCAGCGCCCCTCTTGAAGCTTTCTTT
CDR3: CASSAPLEAFF
V: TRBV9
J: TRBJ1-1
D: NA
length: 11

DNA: TGTGCCAGCAGTTTAGAGGGAGGCTATTTTAATTCACCCCTCCACTTT
CDR3: CASSLEGGYFNSPLHF
V: TRBV27
J: TRBJ1-6
D: NA
length: 16

DNA: TGCGCCAGCAGTCCCGGGGAAGGGAGTCAATACGAGCAGTACTTC
CDR3: CASSPGEGSQYEQYF
V: TRBV10-1
J: TRBJ2-7
D: NA
length: 15

DNA: TGTGCCAGCTCGGGTACTAGCGCCTCCTACAATGAGCAGTTCTTC
CDR3: CASSGTSASYNEQFF
V: TRBV18
J: TRBJ2-1
D: TRBD2
length: 15

DNA: TGTGCCAGCAGCCAGCGGCCGGCACTAGCGGGTCAAAGCTCCTACAATGAGCAGTTCTTC
CDR3: CASSQRPALAGQSSYNEQFF
V: TRBV4-2
J: TRBJ2-1
D: TRBD2
length: 20

DNA: TGTGCCAGCAGTTCAGGGGGCTCGGGTGGTCAGCCCCAGCATTTT
CDR3: CASSSGGSGGQPQHF
V: TRBV6-1
J: TRBJ1-5
D: TRBD1
length: 15

DNA: TGTGCCAGCAGTCGTGCTGGAAACACCATATATTTT
CDR3: CASSRAGNTIYF
V: TRBV9
J: TRBJ1-3
D: NA
length: 12

DNA: TGTGCCAGCTCATCGGGACTAGCGGGTTCCAATGAGCAGTTCTTC
CDR3: CASSSGLAGSNEQFF
V: TRBV18
J: TRBJ2-1
D: TRBD2
length: 15

DNA: TGTGCCAGCAGCGTAGTCGCGGGGGGGACAAGTTACAATGAGCAGTTCTTC
CDR3: CASSVVAGGTSYNEQFF
V: TRBV9
J: TRBJ2-1
D: TRBD2
length: 17

DNA: TGTGCCTGGGGACAATATGGAGCTTTCTTT
CDR3: CAWGQYGAFF
V: TRBV30
J: TRBJ1-1
D: NA
length: 10

DNA: TGTGCCAGCAGTGTGGCAGGCACCGGTGGAAACACCATATATTTT
CDR3: CASSVAGTGGNTIYF
V: TRBV6-1
J: TRBJ1-3
D: NA
length: 15

DNA: TGTGCCAGCAGCTTCGTAACAGGGAAATCTGAGACCCAGTACTTC
CDR3: CASSFVTGKSETQYF
V: TRBV5-4
J: TRBJ2-5
D: NA
length: 15

DNA: TGTGCCACCCAGCAAGAGGGACAAAGCAATCAGCCCCAGCATTTT
CDR3: CATQQEGQSNQPQHF
V: TRBV7-2
J: TRBJ1-5
D: NA
length: 15

DNA: TGTGCCAGCAGTTTCGATCGGGGAAATAATTCACCCCTCCACTTT
CDR3: CASSFDRGNNSPLHF
V: TRBV6-5
J: TRBJ1-6
D: NA
length: 15

DNA: TGCGCCAGCAGCACCCAGGGTGGGGAAAAACTGTTTTTT
CDR3: CASSTQGGEKLFF
V: TRBV5-1
J: TRBJ1-4
D: NA
length: 13

DNA: TGTGCCAGCAGGCCAACGTTGCCAGGTATAAGCGGCTACACCTTC
CDR3: CASRPTLPGISGYTF
V: TRBV5-5
J: TRBJ1-2
D: NA
length: 15

DNA: TGCGCCAGCAGCCTACAAGAGACCCAGTACTTC
CDR3: CASSLQETQYF
V: TRBV5-1
J: TRBJ2-5
D: NA
length: 11

DNA: TGTGCCAGCAGTGAAGGGGGCATCGGGAACACTGAAGCTTTCTTT
CDR3: CASSEGGIGNTEAFF
V: TRBV25-1
J: TRBJ1-1
D: NA
length: 15

DNA: TGTGCCAGCAGCTGGTTACTAGCGGTGTACCAAGAGACCCAGTACTTC
CDR3: CASSWLLAVYQETQYF
V: TRBV7-2
J: TRBJ2-5
D: TRBD2
length: 16

DNA: TGCGCCAGCAGCTGCGATCTAGCGGGGGGGAACAATGAGCAGTTCTTC
CDR3: CASSCDLAGGNNEQFF
V: TRBV4-3
J: TRBJ2-1
D: TRBD2
length: 16

DNA: TGTGCCATCAATACTCAGGGGGCGGGCACTGAAGCTTTCTTT
CDR3: CAINTQGAGTEAFF
V: TRBV10-3
J: TRBJ1-1
D: TRBD1
length: 14

DNA: TGTGCCAGCAGCCCCGACAGGGTAGGTCAGCCCCAGCATTTT
CDR3: CASSPDRVGQPQHF
V: TRBV7-8
J: TRBJ1-5
D: TRBD1
length: 14

DNA: TGTGCCAGCACCCGACAGAGGCCGAACACCGGGGAGCTGTTTTTT
CDR3: CASTRQRPNTGELFF
V: TRBV11-3
J: TRBJ2-2
D: NA
length: 15

DNA: TGTGCCAGCAGCTTGACTGGGGCCGTTAATGAAAAACTGTTTTTT
CDR3: CASSLTGAVNEKLFF
V: TRBV5-8
J: TRBJ1-4
D: NA
length: 15

DNA: TGTGCCAGCAGTTCCGGGACAGGGACGAGTGAAAAACTGTTTTTT
CDR3: CASSSGTGTSEKLFF
V: TRBV6-5
J: TRBJ1-4
D: TRBD1
length: 15

DNA: TGTGCCACTAAAACATCGGGACAGGGCTCCTACGAGCAGTACTTC
CDR3: CATKTSGQGSYEQYF
V: TRBV25-1
J: TRBJ2-7
D: TRBD1
length: 15

DNA: TGTGCCAGTAGTATTCGGACAAAGGCTTTCTTT
CDR3: CASSIRTKAFF
V: TRBV19
J: TRBJ1-1
D: NA
length: 11

DNA: TGTGCCAGCAGTTTCGGACAGGGTATTGAAGCTTTCTTT
CDR3: CASSFGQGIEAFF
V: TRBV27
J: TRBJ1-1
D: TRBD1
length: 13

DNA: TGTGCCACCAGCGCGGTACCGAACACCGGGGAGCTGTTTTTT
CDR3: CATSAVPNTGELFF
V: TRBV15
J: TRBJ2-2
D: NA
length: 14